This T cell receptor beta chain stems from a study of cytomegalovirus exposure and HLA in healthy donors. General observations from the study: Of the V segments, some could not be distinguished, including TRBV6-2 and TRBV6-3, and were excluded.

CDR3 length: 18 amino acids. After removal of 3 bases from V and 6 bases from J, the junction contained 8 bases not matched to a gene. Germline V gene data show CDR1 as SEHNR and CDR2 as FQNEAQ (reference sequence). Note on this clone: The target antigen is unknown.

Nominally healthy donors provided the samples, though records likely missed some immune exposures. The PCR used 60 Vbeta and 13 Jbeta primers. Assay: immunoSEQ multiplex PCR; the TCRdb copy retains only in-frame clones and omits some. The sample contains hundreds of thousands of clones, around 89% of which appear only once. The source is a woman younger than 30 in good health and CMV-seronegative. What was sequenced was PBMCs. The chain recombines TRBV7-9 with TRBJ2-2; 15 positions match TRBD2. This CDR3 reads CASSFGLAGGPLAGELFF. As DNA, the CDR3 is TGTGCCAGCAGCTTCGGACTAGCGGGGGGGCCTTTAGCCGGGGAGCTGTTTTTT. Full variable domain (remainder filled in from reference TRBV7-9 and TRBJ2-2): DTGVSQNPRHKITKRGQNVTFRCDPISEHNRLYWYRQTLGQGPEFLTYFQNEAQLEKSRLLSDRFSAERPKGSFSTLEIQRTEQGDSAMYLCASSFGLAGGPLAGELFFGEGSRLTVL.